The clone carrying this T cell receptor (beta chain) was detected only once. Antigen specificity is unknown. This entry comes from a study of cytomegalovirus exposure and HLA in healthy donors. Whole-study context: Earlier sequencing of 150 million to 200 million T cells yielded approximately 120 million unique TCR beta sequences. Study-level findings and limits: In vitro assays verified that a few CMV-associated chains recognized CMV antigens specifically. In terms of immune exposure information, only CMV serostatus was available. TCR beta V segments were, for the most part, productive about 87% or about 30% of the time in an earlier analysis.

With V trimmed by 7 bases and J by 3 bases, 10 bases remained unmatched. In germline, CDR1 is SNHLY, CDR2 FYNNEI. The CDR3 totals 16 residues. In the PCR, 60 Vbeta and 13 Jbeta primers were used. Using immunoSEQ multiplex PCR, the repertoire was profiled, and TCRdb retains in-frame clones only, with some absent. The sample includes 180,000 or so clones, approximately 83% of them seen just once. The receptor's source is a man in his late teens or twenties in good health and CMV-seropositive. This sequence joins TRBV2 and TRBJ2-1, with 9 bases identical to TRBD2. What was sequenced was PBMCs. CDR3 in DNA: TGTGCCAGCACCCGAAGAGTAGCGGGGGACTACAATGAGCAGTTCTTC. Its translation: CASTRRVAGDYNEQFF.